Listed here are 30 T cell receptor beta chains from one sample, sequenced in a study of T cell repertoires in cytomegalovirus infection (dated by TCRdb to the late 2010s). Data came from an Illumina HiSeq 1500. TCRdb reprocessed the public reads (quality trimming at Q25 with fastp, clone calling with MiXCR) and kept in-frame beta chains. Each CDR3 protein gets just one entry, which takes the most common genes and DNA from the rows behind it. Counted in this sample were about 260,000 distinct CDR3 sequences; roughly 10% of them appeared once. About 15% of the sample lies in the top ten. Sequences were obtained from PBMCs. Source of these receptors: a human donor in good health (CMV status not recorded). Some clones in this sample may be carry-over from other donors' samples.

At least ten counts were recorded for this clonotype. The chain joins TRBV28 to TRBJ1-2, with D maybe TRBD1 (6 bases). This CDR3 has 12 amino acids. V was cut by 7 bases and J by 6 bases, with 12 bases left in between. Germline V gene data show CDR1 as MDHEN and CDR2 as SYDVKM. CDR3 loop: CASTQGKDGYTF. The CDR3 bases are TGTGCCAGCACCCAGGGGAAGGATGGCTACACCTTC.

This clonotype has ten or more counts. The chain is built from TRBV7-2 and TRBJ2-1; 9 bases match TRBD1. Germline trimming cut 6 bases from V and 10 bases from J; bases unmatched to any gene: 10. Germline loops: CDR1 SGHTA, CDR2 FQGNSA. The CDR3 is made up of 14 amino acids. The DNA of the CDR3 is TGTGCCAGCAGGGATAGGACAGGGGCAAGCGAGCAGTTCTTC. Its protein is CASRDRTGASEQFF.

This clonotype has ten or more counts. This chain uses TRBV20-1 with TRBJ1-1; tentatively, D is TRBD1 (5 bases). This CDR3 contains 14 residues. The V gene's germline CDR1 is DFQATT and CDR2 SNEGSKA (reference sequence). V lost 3 bases and J 3 bases, leaving 14 bases between the germline ends. CDR3 sequence: CSASRDSRDTEAFF. The CDR3 coding sequence is TGCAGTGCTAGCCGGGACTCGCGAGACACTGAAGCTTTCTTT.

This clonotype was seen ten or more times. V and J are TRBV28 and TRBJ2-1, with D tentatively TRBD2 (5 bases). The CDR3 runs 14 residues. Looked up from germline, CDR1 is MDHEN and CDR2 is SYDVKM. Between the trimmed V and J ends, which lost 6 bases and 0 bases, there was a span of 9 bases. CDR3 DNA: TGTGCCAGCAGGGAGGAACTCTCCTACAATGAGCAGTTCTTC. Translation: CASREELSYNEQFF.

There are many counts of this clonotype. The V call is TRBV7-2, the J call TRBJ2-1; tentative D call: TRBD1 (5 bases). The CDR3 covers 12 residues. Trimming pared 3 bases from V and 9 bases from J, leaving 9 bases between. Germline assignment: CDR1 SGHTA and CDR2 FQGNSA. CDR3 sequence (DNA): TGTGCCAGCAGCTTCAGGGTCGGTGAGCAGTTCTTC. Residues: CASSFRVGEQFF. The full variable domain, rest sourced from reference TRBV7-2 and TRBJ2-1, is GAGVSQSPSNKVTEKGKDVELRCDPISGHTALYWYRQSLGQGLEFLIYFQGNSAPDKSGLPSDRFSAERTGGSVSTLTIQRTQQEDSAVYLCASSFRVGEQFFGPGTRLTVL.

This clonotype has ten or more counts. The J gene is TRBJ2-3, the V gene TRBV7-2; no clear D gene. CDR3 length: 12 amino acids. The V gene lost 5 bases and the J gene lost 6 bases, with 9 bases spanning the gap. The germline CDR1 and CDR2 sequences are SGHTA and FQGNSA. The CDR3 here is CASSPIPDTQYF. The CDR3 DNA reads as TGTGCCAGCAGCCCCATACCTGATACGCAGTATTTT.

CDR3 amino acids: CSVVTRADTQYF. The DNA for the CDR3 is TGCAGCGTCGTGACCCGGGCAGATACGCAGTATTTT. J is TRBJ2-3 and V is TRBV29-1; D is unclear. Trimming pared 6 bases from V and 4 bases from J, leaving 11 bases between. The CDR3 runs to 12 residues. Germline loops: CDR1 SQVTM, CDR2 ANQGSEA.

This chain joins TRBV19 and TRBJ2-2, with no clear D. CDR3 length: 15 amino acids. CDR1 is LNHDA and CDR2 is SQIVND in the germline V gene (reference sequence). V dropped 0 bases and J dropped 7 bases, with 12 bases sitting between them. The CDR3 loop is CASSIDLGHHGELFF. The CDR3 bases are TGTGCCAGTAGTATAGATCTAGGGCATCACGGGGAGCTGTTTTTT.

This clonotype was recorded at least ten times. This chain connects TRBV7-8 to TRBJ1-1; tentatively, D is TRBD1 (5 bases). This CDR3 region has 17 residues. Germline V lookup: CDR1 SGHVS, CDR2 FQNEAQ. Deletions cut 1 base from V and 6 bases from J, with 21 bases between. The CDR3: CASSLGWGDPGRAEAFF. The CDR3 nucleotides read TGTGCCAGCAGCTTAGGTTGGGGGGACCCTGGGAGGGCTGAAGCTTTCTTT.

This clonotype was seen only a few times. The chain joins TRBV14 to TRBJ1-2; D is unclear. Germline V CDR1 and CDR2: SGHDN, FVKESK. This CDR3 comprises 14 residues. The V gene lost 1 base and the J gene lost 4 bases, with 10 bases spanning the gap. The CDR3 spells CASSQGNWIYGYTF. CDR3 in DNA: TGTGCCAGCAGCCAAGGAAATTGGATCTATGGCTACACCTTC.

This clonotype was seen ten or more times. The chain uses TRBV20-1 and TRBJ1-5; the D gene is possibly TRBD1 (6 bases). The germline V and J ends were trimmed by 0 bases and 2 bases, with 11 bases remaining between them. The V gene's germline CDR1 is DFQATT and CDR2 SNEGSKA (reference sequence). This CDR3 region has 15 residues. CDR3 sequence: CSAREGRGGNQPQHF. CDR3 coding DNA: TGCAGTGCTAGAGAAGGCAGGGGTGGCAATCAGCCCCAGCATTTT.

This clonotype occurred many times. The V call is TRBV7-2, the J call TRBJ1-1, with D uncertain. The CDR3 runs to 18 residues. Trimming shortened V by 2 bases and J by 0 bases, and 19 bases separated the two germline ends. CDR1 and CDR2 (germline): SGHTA, FQGNSA. The CDR3 DNA reads TGTGCCAGCAGCTTATACTCAGGCCCTCGAAGATTGAACACTGAAGCTTTCTTT. Encoded protein: CASSLYSGPRRLNTEAFF.

The chain joins TRBV30 to TRBJ1-3; D is undetermined. The CDR3 runs to 16 residues. Germline CDR1 is GTSNPN and CDR2 is SVGIG (reference sequence). The V and J ends lost 0 bases and 0 bases respectively, with 12 bases between them. CDR3 loop: CAWSVIGGSSGNTIYF. CDR3 coding DNA: TGTGCCTGGAGTGTAATAGGCGGCAGCTCTGGAAACACCATATATTTT.

This clonotype was counted many times. The chain links TRBV30 to TRBJ1-1; D ambiguous. The germline V gene encodes CDR1 GTSNPN and CDR2 SVGIG (reference sequence). CDR3 length equals 11 residues. Trimming took off 2 bases at V and 4 bases at J, with 5 bases between the two ends. The CDR3 reads CAWSIGTEAFF. The CDR3 nucleotides are TGTGCCTGGAGTATCGGCACTGAAGCTTTCTTT.

V and J are TRBV7-2 and TRBJ2-5, with 8 positions matching TRBD1. This CDR3 contains 15 residues. The junction had 6 bases not matched to a gene; V was cut back by 5 bases and J by 1 base. From germline, CDR1 is SGHTA and CDR2 FQGNSA. This CDR3 is CASSPGQALQETQYF. Written as DNA, the CDR3 is TGTGCCAGCAGCCCGGGACAGGCCCTCCAAGAGACCCAGTACTTC.

In this sample, this clonotype turned up a few times. V usage is TRBV5-1 and J usage is TRBJ2-1, with D perhaps matching TRBD2 (5 bases). The V gene lost 0 bases and the J gene lost 5 bases, with 6 bases spanning the gap. The germline gives CDR1 SGHRS, CDR2 YFSETQ. The CDR3 is made up of 13 amino acids. CDR3 nucleotides: TGCGCCAGCAGCTTGGTCGGGGACAATGAGCAGTTCTTC. Translated, it gives CASSLVGDNEQFF.

This chain uses TRBV20-1 with TRBJ2-3; D ambiguous. The CDR3 is 13 amino acids. CDR1 is DFQATT and CDR2 is SNEGSKA in the germline V gene (reference sequence). V lost 5 bases, J lost 2 bases, and 11 bases lay in between. The CDR3 bases are TGCAGTGCTGATGACCTAAACACAGATACGCAGTATTTT. Its translation: CSADDLNTDTQYF.

This clonotype was found a few times. The V gene is TRBV6-1, the J gene TRBJ2-1, with 10 bases matching TRBD1. This CDR3 is 14 amino acids long. The germline V gene has CDR1 MNHNS and CDR2 SASEGT. V was pared by 4 bases and J by 6 bases, with 3 bases of the junction left unmatched. CDR3 bases: TGTGCCAGCAGTGCTCGGACAGGGGGCAATGAGCAGTTCTTC. Amino acid sequence: CASSARTGGNEQFF.

The J gene is TRBJ2-7, the V gene TRBV6-2 or TRBV6-3, with 7 nucleotides matching TRBD1. CDR3 size: 15 residues. From germline, CDR1 is MNHEY and CDR2 SVGEGT. Germline trimming cut 6 bases from V and 0 bases from J; bases unmatched to any gene: 8. CDR3 sequence reads: CASRLDRAISYEQYF. The CDR3 coding sequence is TGTGCCAGCAGACTTGACAGGGCCATCTCCTACGAGCAGTACTTC.

This clonotype was observed many times. The genes are TRBV7-3 and TRBJ2-2, with D possibly matching TRBD2 (5 bases). There are 14 residues in the CDR3. The germline gives CDR1 SGHTA, CDR2 FQGTGA. Trimming stripped 8 bases from V and 0 bases from J, with 10 bases between. The CDR3 reads CASRLSANTGELFF. CDR3 in DNA: TGTGCCAGCCGACTAAGCGCGAACACCGGGGAGCTGTTTTTT.

At least ten counts were recorded for this clonotype. In nucleotides, the CDR3 is TGTGCCAGCAGCTCTACAGGGGATGAGCAGTTCTTC. It translates to CASSSTGDEQFF. The gene calls are TRBV11-2 and TRBJ2-1; TRBD1 matches at 7 bases. Per germline, CDR1 SGHAT and CDR2 FQNNGV. The V segment lost 4 bases and the J segment 8 bases; nucleotides outside the gene matches: 2. The CDR3 is 12 amino acids.

This clonotype was seen at least ten times. CDR3 in amino acids: CASKAQGGYQETQYF. The DNA of the CDR3 is TGTGCCAGCAAGGCCCAAGGGGGTTACCAAGAGACCCAGTACTTC. The chain is built from TRBV6-1 and TRBJ2-5, with D tentatively TRBD1 (6 bases). Trimming removed 7 bases at V and 0 bases at J, with 15 bases between. The CDR3 sequence is 15 residues long. Germline V gene lookup returns CDR1 MNHNS and CDR2 SASEGT.

The CDR3 DNA reads as TGCAGCGCCTCCACTAGAGGCGGGTACAATGAGCAGTTCTTC. It encodes CSASTRGGYNEQFF. The V and J genes are TRBV29-1 and TRBJ2-1; tentatively, D is TRBD2 (5 bases). The CDR3 length is 14 residues. V dropped 7 bases and J dropped 4 bases, with 17 bases sitting between them. Germline CDR1 and CDR2: SQVTM and ANQGSEA.

The chain uses TRBV3-1 and TRBJ2-2, with 7 nucleotides matching TRBD1. Trimming cost V 4 bases and J 2 bases; bases outside gene matches: 7. This CDR3 has 16 amino acids. In germline, CDR1 is LGHDT, CDR2 YNNKEL (reference sequence). The CDR3 region is CASSPGQIINTGELFF. The DNA of the CDR3 is TGTGCCAGCAGCCCGGGACAGATTATCAACACCGGGGAGCTGTTTTTT.

This clonotype was seen many times. This chain uses TRBV19 with TRBJ2-3; TRBD2 is a possible D gene (6 bases). Trimming removed 6 bases from V and 4 bases from J, with 11 bases in between. The V gene's germline CDR1 is LNHDA and CDR2 SQIVND (reference sequence). The CDR3 has 13 residues. CDR3 sequence: CASSEGGADTQYF. For the CDR3, the DNA is TGTGCCAGTAGCGAGGGAGGAGCAGATACGCAGTATTTT.

This clonotype was found a few times. The gene calls are TRBV7-9 and TRBJ2-3; perhaps D is TRBD1 or TRBD2 (5 bases each). V was cut by 3 bases and J by 3 bases, with 13 bases left in between. Germline V CDR1 and CDR2: SEHNR, FQNEAQ (reference sequence). This CDR3 has 15 residues. The DNA of the CDR3 is TGTGCCAGCAGCTTTGGGCAGGGAGAGACAGATACGCAGTATTTT. Protein sequence: CASSFGQGETDTQYF.

The rearrangement uses TRBV15 and TRBJ2-1; no clear D gene. The CDR3 covers 13 residues. Trimming cost V 0 bases and J 5 bases, with 5 bases left between them. Germline V gene lookup returns CDR1 LNHNV and CDR2 YYDKDF (reference sequence). The CDR3: CATSRDRDNEQFF. DNA of the CDR3: TGTGCCACCAGCAGAGATCGGGACAATGAGCAGTTCTTC.

This clonotype was observed many times. The chain couples TRBV28 to TRBJ1-5; 8 bases line up with TRBD1. The CDR3 consists of 14 residues. V was clipped by 5 bases and J by 5 bases; unmatched bases: 5. Germline V gene data show CDR1 as MDHEN and CDR2 as SYDVKM. CDR3 in DNA: TGTGCCAGCAGTGTCGGACAGGGTTATCAGCCCCAGCATTTT. Protein product: CASSVGQGYQPQHF. The entire variable domain, with the rest obtained from reference TRBV28 and TRBJ1-5, is as follows: DVKVTQSSRYLVKRTGEKVFLECVQDMDHENMFWYRQDPGLGLRLIYFSYDVKMKEKGDIPEGYSVSREKKERFSLILESASTNQTSMYLCASSVGQGYQPQHFGDGTRLSIL.

This clonotype was found many times. The chain employs TRBV7-8 and TRBJ1-1; D unresolved. The CDR3 is 14 residues long. V lost 5 bases and J 7 bases, leaving 17 bases between the germline ends. Germline CDR1 SGHVS, CDR2 FQNEAQ. The CDR3, as DNA: TGTGCCAGCAGCCTAAGGACCGCGTCGAGTGAAGCTTTCTTT. This sequence encodes CASSLRTASSEAFF.

This clonotype has ten or more counts. Here the CDR3 DNA reads TGTGCCAGCAGCTTAGCCCGACAGGGCTATGGCTACACCTTC. Translated: CASSLARQGYGYTF. The chain carries TRBV7-9 and TRBJ1-2; the match to TRBD1 covers 7 bases. The CDR3 consists of 14 residues. J gave up 4 bases and V 0 bases, and 2 bases lay outside the gene matches. Germline V gene data show CDR1 as SEHNR and CDR2 as FQNEAQ (reference sequence).